This TCR beta chain comes out of a study of CD8+ T cells in alopecia areata. Study-wide background: For 6 to 18 months, tofacitinib was taken, and 6 months off drug followed.

Turning to this clone: Its specificity is not known.

General study findings and limits: Researchers reported that TCR sharing among patients proved less clear than in mice, possibly HLA-linked.

Germline V gives CDR1 LNHDA, CDR2 SQIVND (reference sequence). CDR3 length: 11 residues. Between the trimmed V and J ends, which lost 5 bases and 4 bases, there was a span of 5 bases. As the sequencing template, cDNA was produced by extracting RNA and reverse transcribing it. Sequencing was performed with immunoSEQ multiplex PCR; in TCRdb, only in-frame clones are kept and a portion is missing. The sample shows about 150,000 clones, approximately 50% of them seen only once. Source material: CD4+ T cells sorted from blood. The receptor comes from a human donor with alopecia areata. The rearrangement joins TRBV19 to TRBJ1-2; D remains ambiguous. The CDR3 reads CASSLSYGYTF. The CDR3 region has the DNA TGTGCCAGTAGTCTCAGCTATGGCTACACCTTC. The complete variable domain, with remaining parts taken from reference TRBV19 and TRBJ1-2, reads DGGITQSPKYLFRKEGQNVTLSCEQNLNHDAMYWYRQDPGQGLRLIYYSQIVNDFQKGDIAEGYSVSREKKESFPLTVTSAQKNPTAFYLCASSLSYGYTFGSGTRLTVV.